What follows are 15 T cell receptor beta chains derived from one specimen sequenced in a study of T cell changes during pregnancy in multiple sclerosis (dated by TCRdb to between 2017 and 2020). The library was obtained by the immunoSEQ multiplex PCR assay. In TCRdb, the immuneACCESS table is reduced to in-frame sequences with V and J assigned. These tables do not hold every clone; where another copy was compared, an unresolved V gene accounts for under half, and the others remain unexplained. For this sample the table gives about 60,000 clones, of which roughly 92% were detected only once. Together, the top ten hold 0.65% to 0.9% of the sample. The material sequenced was peripheral blood, taken in the first trimester of pregnancy. These receptors all stem from a female donor with multiple sclerosis, enrolled in a pregnancy study.

This chain links TRBV9 with TRBJ1-3; D might be TRBD1 (6 bases). Trimming cost V 0 bases and J 0 bases, with 13 bases left between them. Germline CDR1 and CDR2: SGDLS and YYNGEE. The CDR3 has 17 amino acids. Here the CDR3 DNA reads TGTGCCAGCAGCGTAGTGTCGCAGGGGAGCTCTGGAAACACCATATATTTT. Protein sequence: CASSVVSQGSSGNTIYF.

The rearrangement uses TRBV5-1 and TRBJ2-3, with 8 bases that match TRBD2. This CDR3 region has 16 residues. The germline gives CDR1 SGHRS, CDR2 YFSETQ. After removal of 0 bases from V and 2 bases from J, the junction contained 5 bases not matched to a gene. CDR3 bases: TGCGCCAGCAGCTTGGCGGGGGGGCCTAACACAGATACGCAGTATTTT. This sequence encodes CASSLAGGPNTDTQYF.

V is TRBV2 and J is TRBJ1-5, with 7 bases identical to TRBD1. Trimming cost V 4 bases and J 0 bases; bases outside gene matches: 12. CDR1 and CDR2 from the germline V gene are SNHLY and FYNNEI. This CDR3 is 18 amino acids long. CDR3 coding DNA: TGTGCCAGCAGTGTGACACCCGACAGGGCCGATAGCAATCAGCCCCAGCATTTT. Translation: CASSVTPDRADSNQPQHF.

The chain uses TRBV9 and TRBJ2-5, with TRBD1 matching 7 bases. CDR3 length: 14 residues. The germline gives CDR1 SGDLS, CDR2 YYNGEE. The ends lost 3 bases at V and 4 bases at J; junction bases unmatched: 6. The CDR3 region is CASSAYRGSETQYF. CDR3 in DNA: TGTGCCAGCAGCGCTTACAGGGGTTCAGAGACCCAGTACTTC.

The chain couples TRBV4-3 to TRBJ2-1; the match to TRBD2 covers 7 bases. This CDR3 comprises 13 residues. V shed 1 base, J shed 8 bases, and the junction held 2 bases outside the gene matches. CDR1 is LGHNA, CDR2 YSLEER, per germline. Here the CDR3 reads CASSQVGGDEQFF. DNA for the CDR3: TGCGCCAGCAGCCAAGTGGGGGGGGATGAGCAGTTCTTC.

CDR3 DNA: TGTGCCAGCAGCTTACCGGACTCTCGTCCGGGACTAAGTGTAGATACGCAGTATTTT. Translating it yields CASSLPDSRPGLSVDTQYF. This chain joins TRBV7-8 and TRBJ2-3; 7 positions agree with TRBD2. CDR1 SGHVS and CDR2 FQNEAQ come from the germline V gene. This CDR3 is built from 19 residues. The V segment lost 2 bases and the J segment 5 bases; nucleotides outside the gene matches: 19.

The chain uses TRBV4-3 and TRBJ2-2; 10 bases line up with TRBD1. The V and J ends lost 1 base and 7 bases, in that order; junction bases with no gene match: 6. The CDR3 loop spans 16 amino acids. Germline V gene data show CDR1 as LGHNA and CDR2 as YSLEER. The CDR3 loop is CASSQVPGQGNGELFF. The CDR3 DNA reads TGCGCCAGCAGCCAAGTGCCGGGACAGGGGAACGGGGAGCTGTTTTTT.

This clone came up once. The rearrangement links TRBV7-2 to TRBJ2-5, with 8 bases lining up with TRBD2. This CDR3 is 13 amino acids long. V lost 5 bases and J lost 5; bases outside the gene matches: 4. In germline, CDR1 is SGHTA, CDR2 FQGNSA. CDR3 region: CASSQERGETQYF. DNA for the CDR3: TGTGCCAGCAGCCAAGAGCGGGGGGAGACCCAGTACTTC.

This chain links TRBV5-6 with TRBJ1-1; maybe TRBD1 (5 bases). The CDR3 runs to 14 residues. The germline V gene has CDR1 SGHDT and CDR2 YYEEEE. V gave up 0 bases and J gave up 8 bases, with 14 bases separating them. CDR3: CASSLGRQPTEAFF. The CDR3 DNA follows: TGTGCCAGCAGCTTGGGGAGACAGCCGACCGAAGCTTTCTTT.

The chain joins TRBV6-1 to TRBJ1-2, with a weak D call TRBD1 (6 bases). This CDR3 has 15 residues. Germline assignment: CDR1 MNHNS and CDR2 SASEGT. V lost 2 bases and J lost 4, with 14 bases in between. CDR3 DNA: TGTGCCAGCAGTGAACTGGGACAAGGAACCTATGGCTACACCTTC. Protein product: CASSELGQGTYGYTF.

The chain recombines TRBV7-3 with TRBJ2-2; TRBD2 is a possible D gene (6 bases). The CDR3 contains 13 residues. Germline V CDR1 and CDR2: SGHTA, FQGTGA. Trimming shortened V by 6 bases and J by 5 bases, and 10 bases separated the two germline ends. In nucleotides, the CDR3 is TGTGCCAGCAGTCCGGAGGGGACCGGGGAGCTGTTTTTT. Residues: CASSPEGTGELFF.

The rearrangement joins TRBV30 to TRBJ1-1; 9 nucleotides line up with TRBD1. With 5 bases clipped from V and 5 bases from J, the junction kept 6 bases outside the gene matches. This CDR3 has 13 amino acids. The germline CDR1 and CDR2 sequences are GTSNPN and SVGIG (reference sequence). The CDR3 region is CAWGQDRGTEAFF. CDR3 sequence (DNA): TGTGCCTGGGGTCAGGACAGGGGAACTGAAGCTTTCTTT.

The J gene is TRBJ1-1, the V gene TRBV29-1; weak D call: TRBD1 (5 bases). Germline V gene sequence: CDR1 SQVTM, CDR2 ANQGSEA. This CDR3 is built from 13 residues. Trimming stripped 4 bases from V and 0 bases from J, with 9 bases between. For the CDR3, the DNA is TGCAGCGTTGGGGGCGAGGTGAACACTGAAGCTTTCTTT. The encoded protein is CSVGGEVNTEAFF.

The chain uses TRBV9 and TRBJ2-7; D gene unclear. The germline gives CDR1 SGDLS, CDR2 YYNGEE. CDR3 length: 15 amino acids. Trimming pared 0 bases from V and 3 bases from J, leaving 13 bases between. CDR3 in amino acids: CASSVGANAVYEQYF. The CDR3 bases are TGTGCCAGCAGCGTAGGGGCTAACGCAGTCTACGAGCAGTACTTC.

The chain employs TRBV7-3 and TRBJ2-1; D call uncertain. The germline V gene encodes CDR1 SGHTA and CDR2 FQGTGA. Trimming took 5 bases from V and 0 from J, leaving 11 bases between them. CDR3 length: 15 amino acids. The CDR3 sequence: CASSAAHNSYNEQFF. In nucleotides, the CDR3 is TGTGCCAGCAGCGCGGCCCATAACTCCTACAATGAGCAGTTCTTC. The full variable domain, with the rest looked up from reference TRBV7-3 and TRBJ2-1, is GAGVSQTPSNKVTEKGKYVELRCDPISGHTALYWYRQSLGQGPEFLIYFQGTGAADDSGLPNDRFFAVRPEGSVSTLKIQRTERGDSAVYLCASSAAHNSYNEQFFGPGTRLTVL.